This T cell receptor (beta chain) was captured by sequencing in a study of blood T cell repertoires in COVID-19 (dated by TCRdb to 2020 to 2021). For context, the study as a whole: Samples from collaborators originated in the United States, Italy and Spain and spanned both the acute and convalescent phases of COVID-19. The prospective study material was composed of cDNA or gDNA derived from T cells, B-cell-depleted T cells, or PBMCs. Subjects who had been exposed to COVID-19, were actively infected with it, or had recovered from it provided the deeply sampled blood TCRbeta repertoires that made up the dataset. The repertoires were released in a freely available public database intended as a resource for research on the immune response to SARS-CoV-2. The samples were drawn from the first 160 participants of the ongoing ImmuneRACE study and from more than 1,000 subjects provided by 6 global collaborators. A de-identified subject ID, COVID-19 status, age in years and sex were almost always included in the sample metadata. Where available, HLA class I and class II types were obtained from metadata supplied by the sample provider rather than from assay-based typing. On the study overall, not on this receptor specifically: The amount of clinical and demographic metadata varied by source and participant and was provided uncurated.

Measured from the cysteine to the phenylalanine, the CDR3 is 13 residues long. Just the 39-base CDR3 DNA is kept, in frame starting at base 1. V is clipped by 3 bases and J by 3 bases, and the sequence between their germline boundaries is 6 bases long. In Seattle, one collaborating source enrolled patients while the infection was active and tracked those patients longitudinally over the course of disease. Whole blood was collected in K2EDTA tubes by collaborating institutions according to the institutions' own protocols. For TCRbeta analysis, collaborator samples were shipped as frozen whole blood, as isolated PBMCs, or as DNA extracted from either sample type. To note about this clone: Its antigen is currently not known. The record has no base qualities; no much larger clone is one base away.

TCRbeta CDR3 regions were amplified from genomic DNA by means of the immunoSEQ Assay, a bias-controlled multiplex PCR. The authors processed their data as follows. The number of nucleated cells in each sample was estimated by amplification of reference gene primers within the assay. To quantify the absolute abundance of each unique TCRbeta CDR3 rearrangement, sequence reads were collapsed and filtered. For each sample, productive Simpson clonality was calculated as the square root of Simpson's diversity index over productive rearrangements. TCRdb took this table from immuneACCESS and kept in-frame rearrangements with V and J called. Such tables lack part of the clones; where checked against another copy, unresolved V genes explain under half of the gap, and the rest is unexplained. V and J calls and clone size are as listed in that table; D and trimming were resolved from the DNA. The sample includes 150,000 to 200,000 clones, with about four fifths observed a single time. The ten largest account for around 6% of the sample.

This TCR came from a woman aged 40 to 50 with COVID-19, enrolled during active disease. Specimen: peripheral blood. The V and J segments used are TRBV12-3 or TRBV12-4 and TRBJ2-1; the D gene lacks a confident call. CDR3 loop: CASSFGVYNEQFF. At the DNA level, the sequence is TGTGCCAGCAGTTTTGGAGTCTACAATGAGCAGTTCTTC.